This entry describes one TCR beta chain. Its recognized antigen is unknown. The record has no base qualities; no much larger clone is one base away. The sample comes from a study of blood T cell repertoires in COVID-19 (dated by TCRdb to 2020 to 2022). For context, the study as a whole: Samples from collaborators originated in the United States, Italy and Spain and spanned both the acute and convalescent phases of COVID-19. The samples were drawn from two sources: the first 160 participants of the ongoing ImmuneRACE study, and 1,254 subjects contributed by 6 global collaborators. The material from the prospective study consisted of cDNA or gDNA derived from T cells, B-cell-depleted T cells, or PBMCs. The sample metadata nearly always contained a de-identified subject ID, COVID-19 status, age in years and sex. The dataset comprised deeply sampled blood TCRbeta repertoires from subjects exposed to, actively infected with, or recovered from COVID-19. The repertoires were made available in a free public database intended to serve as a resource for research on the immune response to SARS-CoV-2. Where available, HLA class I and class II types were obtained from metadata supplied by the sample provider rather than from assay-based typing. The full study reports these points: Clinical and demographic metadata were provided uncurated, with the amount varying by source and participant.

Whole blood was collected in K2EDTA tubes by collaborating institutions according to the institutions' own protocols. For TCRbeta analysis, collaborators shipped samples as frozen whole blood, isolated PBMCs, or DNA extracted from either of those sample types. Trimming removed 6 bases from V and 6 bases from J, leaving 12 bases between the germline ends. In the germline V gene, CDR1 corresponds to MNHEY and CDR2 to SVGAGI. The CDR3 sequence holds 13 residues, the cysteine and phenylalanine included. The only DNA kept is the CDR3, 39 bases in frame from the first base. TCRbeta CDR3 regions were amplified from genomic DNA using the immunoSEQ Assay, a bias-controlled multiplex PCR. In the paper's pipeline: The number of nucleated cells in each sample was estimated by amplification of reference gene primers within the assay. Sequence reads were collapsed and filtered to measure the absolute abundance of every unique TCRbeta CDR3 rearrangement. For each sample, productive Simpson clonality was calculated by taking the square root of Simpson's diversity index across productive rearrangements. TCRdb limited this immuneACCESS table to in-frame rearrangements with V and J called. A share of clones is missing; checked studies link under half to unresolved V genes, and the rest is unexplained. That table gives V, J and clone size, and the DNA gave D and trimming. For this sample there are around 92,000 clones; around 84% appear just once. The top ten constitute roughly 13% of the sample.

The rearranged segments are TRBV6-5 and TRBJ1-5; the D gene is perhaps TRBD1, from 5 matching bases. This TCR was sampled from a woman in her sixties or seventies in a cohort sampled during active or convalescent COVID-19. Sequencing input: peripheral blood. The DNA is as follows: TGTGCCAGCAGGGCTATGACAGTTCAGCCCCAGCATTTT. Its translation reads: CASRAMTVQPQHF.